Below are 30 T cell receptor beta chains sequenced from a single sample in a study of blood T cell repertoires in COVID-19. TCRdb's copy holds only in-frame clones and misses some; the assay was immunoSEQ multiplex PCR. This repertoire shows roughly 250,000 clones, just under 90% found once; its top ten account for 3.5% to 4.5%. The sequenced sample was peripheral blood. The receptors were sampled from a woman aged 40 to 50 with acute or convalescent COVID-19.

The rearrangement links TRBV30 to TRBJ1-1, with a weak D call TRBD1 (5 bases). In germline, CDR1 is GTSNPN, CDR2 SVGIG (reference sequence). The CDR3 has 13 amino acids. Trimming cost V 4 bases and J 2 bases, with 11 bases left between them. CDR3 sequence reads: CAWNNRFNTEAFF. In nucleotides, the CDR3 is TGTGCCTGGAACAACAGGTTTAACACTGAAGCTTTCTTT.

The chain has TRBV7-8 and TRBJ2-5, with 9 bases lining up with TRBD2. The CDR3 has 16 residues. J lost 5 bases, V lost 1 base, and 8 bases had no gene match. CDR1 SGHVS and CDR2 FQNEAQ come from the germline V gene. CDR3 in amino acids: CASSLGGGGAGETQYF. Here the CDR3 DNA reads TGTGCCAGCAGCTTAGGAGGCGGGGGGGCCGGGGAGACCCAGTACTTC.

The chain couples TRBV15 to TRBJ1-2, with D hard to call. The CDR3 consists of 14 residues. Trimming took 3 bases from V and 4 from J, leaving 12 bases between them. The V gene's germline CDR1 is LNHNV and CDR2 YYDKDF (reference sequence). CDR3 nucleotide sequence: TGTGCCACCAGCAGGCCCGGGAGGCGCTATGGCTACACCTTC. This encodes CATSRPGRRYGYTF.

This chain links TRBV5-1 with TRBJ1-1; the match to TRBD1 covers 10 bases. With 8 bases clipped from V and 2 bases from J, the junction kept 12 bases outside the gene matches. CDR1 and CDR2 from the germline V gene are SGHRS and YFSETQ. The CDR3 loop spans 16 amino acids. The DNA of the CDR3 is TGCGCCAGTTGCGGGGGACAGGGGCGAGGAAACACTGAAGCTTTCTTT. Amino acids: CASCGGQGRGNTEAFF.

This CDR3 reads CASKQGTVDNEKLFF. The CDR3 DNA is TGTGCCAGCAAACAGGGGACAGTCGACAATGAAAAACTGTTTTTT. This chain connects TRBV2 to TRBJ1-4; 7 nucleotides match TRBD1. The germline V gene encodes CDR1 SNHLY and CDR2 FYNNEI. J lost 5 bases, V lost 7 bases, and 10 bases had no gene match. This CDR3 is 15 amino acids long.

V and J are TRBV19 and TRBJ2-7, with 8 nucleotides matching TRBD1. This CDR3 is built from 14 residues. V dropped 5 bases and J dropped 4; count of bases not matched to a gene: 7. Germline V CDR1 and CDR2: LNHDA, SQIVND (reference sequence). CDR3 DNA: TGTGCCAGTAGTTCCCCGGACAGGGATTACGAGCAGTACGTC. Its protein product is CASSSPDRDYEQYV.

The chain uses TRBV6-5 and TRBJ1-5, with D perhaps TRBD1 (5 bases). The CDR3 runs to 14 residues. Trimming shortened V by 0 bases and J by 7 bases, and 10 bases separated the two germline ends. Looked up from germline, CDR1 is MNHEY and CDR2 is SVGAGI. The CDR3 sequence is CASSYSRQGQPQHF. CDR3 sequence (DNA): TGTGCCAGCAGTTACTCGCGGCAGGGCCAGCCCCAGCATTTT.

The rearrangement links TRBV7-9 to TRBJ1-4; possibly TRBD1 for D (6 bases). V shed 1 base and J shed 8 bases, with 17 bases lying between them. Germline lookup yields CDR1 SEHNR and CDR2 FQNEAQ (reference sequence). CDR3 length equals 16 residues. The CDR3 loop reads CASSLGAGGAREKLFF. CDR3 nucleotide sequence: TGTGCCAGCAGCTTAGGAGCTGGGGGCGCGAGGGAAAAACTGTTTTTT.

The CDR3 region has the DNA TGTGCCAGCAGTACGGCCGGGGGGGGAATGGGCTACACCTTC. Translated: CASSTAGGGMGYTF. The gene calls are TRBV6-5 and TRBJ1-2; weak D call: TRBD1 (5 bases). Trimming shortened V by 5 bases and J by 8 bases, and 18 bases separated the two germline ends. Germline CDR1 MNHEY, CDR2 SVGAGI. CDR3 length equals 14 residues.

V gene TRBV2 combines with J gene TRBJ2-1; 10 bases line up with TRBD1. Germline CDR1 is SNHLY and CDR2 is FYNNEI. V was clipped by 6 bases and J by 10 bases; unmatched bases: 9. CDR3 size: 14 residues. This CDR3 reads CASSPGQGGKEQFF. The CDR3 DNA follows: TGTGCCAGCAGCCCCGGACAGGGGGGTAAGGAGCAGTTCTTC.

The V call is TRBV19, the J call TRBJ1-1, with D possibly matching TRBD1 (6 bases). This CDR3 is built from 14 residues. Germline values: CDR1 LNHDA, CDR2 SQIVND (reference sequence). Trimming pared 4 bases from V and 4 bases from J, leaving 13 bases between. Here the CDR3 reads CASSTQGYGTEAFF. CDR3 coding DNA: TGTGCCAGTAGTACTCAGGGGTACGGCACTGAAGCTTTCTTT.

The table lists this clone with a count of one. This chain links TRBV6-2 or TRBV6-3 with TRBJ1-5; possibly TRBD1 for D (5 bases). This CDR3 spans 14 amino acids. Trimming pared 2 bases from V and 4 bases from J, leaving 9 bases between. Per the germline V gene, CDR1 is MNHEY and CDR2 is SVGEGT. CDR3 sequence reads: CASSYRQHNQPQHF. The CDR3 nucleotides read TGTGCCAGCAGTTACAGACAGCATAATCAGCCCCAGCATTTT.

J is TRBJ1-2 and V is TRBV9, with D tentatively TRBD1 (5 bases). Germline values: CDR1 SGDLS, CDR2 YYNGEE. This CDR3 region has 14 residues. Trimming took off 3 bases at V and 4 bases at J, with 13 bases between the two ends. The CDR3 is CASSATRDSYGYTF. In DNA form, the CDR3 reads TGTGCCAGCAGCGCCACCCGTGACAGCTATGGCTACACCTTC.

The rearrangement joins TRBV6-2 or TRBV6-3 to TRBJ2-7, with D perhaps TRBD1 (6 bases). V lost 2 bases to trimming and J lost 3 bases, with 14 bases between them. The CDR3 sequence is 15 residues long. Germline assignment: CDR1 MNHEY and CDR2 SVGEGT. The CDR3 DNA reads TGTGCCAGCAGTTACACTCCCGGGACATTCTACGAGCAGTACGTC. Protein: CASSYTPGTFYEQYV.

The genes are TRBV4-1 and TRBJ2-3, with a tentative D call TRBD2 (6 bases). V lost 4 bases and J 4 bases, leaving 21 bases between the germline ends. There are 17 residues in the CDR3. CDR1 and CDR2 (germline): MGHRA, YSYEKL. The CDR3 DNA follows: TGCGCCAGCAGCCGCGTCCTGGCGGGGATTGTGTCAGATACGCAGTATTTT. Protein: CASSRVLAGIVSDTQYF.

The chain combines TRBV2 with TRBJ1-1, with 7 bases that match TRBD1. V dropped 6 bases and J dropped 3; count of bases not matched to a gene: 7. Germline V gives CDR1 SNHLY, CDR2 FYNNEI. This CDR3 spans 14 amino acids. The CDR3 coding sequence is TGTGCCAGCAGGGGGGACAGCGGTGACACTGAAGCTTTCTTT. It yields the protein CASRGDSGDTEAFF.

V usage is TRBV3-1 (or the pseudogene TRBV3-2) and J usage is TRBJ1-3, with 7 nucleotides matching TRBD1. V was pared by 0 bases and J by 8 bases, with 4 bases of the junction left unmatched. The CDR3 loop spans 14 amino acids. Germline CDR1 is LGHDT and CDR2 is YNNKEL (reference sequence). The CDR3 bases are TGTGCCAGCAGCCAAGAACACAGGGGTCACACCATATATTTT. Its translation is CASSQEHRGHTIYF.

The CDR3 loop reads CASSEWHYLGTGGGNEQFF. The CDR3, as DNA: TGTGCCAGCAGTGAATGGCATTATTTAGGGACAGGGGGTGGCAATGAGCAGTTCTTC. This sequence joins TRBV6-1 and TRBJ2-1, with TRBD1 matching 11 bases. V shed 2 bases, J shed 6 bases, and the junction held 15 bases outside the gene matches. Germline V gene lookup returns CDR1 MNHNS and CDR2 SASEGT. The CDR3 has 19 residues.

The chain uses TRBV19 and TRBJ2-5; a weak D match, TRBD1 (6 bases). Germline CDR1 reads LNHDA; CDR2 reads SQIVND (reference sequence). Trimming cost V 9 bases and J 5 bases, with 10 bases left between them. This CDR3 contains 11 residues. CDR3 coding DNA: TGTGCCAGCAGGGGTTGGGAGACCCAGTACTTC. This gives the protein CASRGWETQYF.

V usage is TRBV5-1 and J usage is TRBJ2-5, with 11 bases identical to TRBD2. Losses at the gene ends were 0 bases for V and 5 bases for J; bases not matched to a gene: 9. The CDR3 length is 17 residues. Germline assignment: CDR1 SGHRS and CDR2 YFSETQ. CDR3 bases: TGCGCCAGCAGCTTGGAGGTTAGCGGGGGGGCCGAGGAGACCCAGTACTTC. Translated: CASSLEVSGGAEETQYF.

The chain employs TRBV6-5 and TRBJ2-1; unclear D gene. Trimming left V 7 bases short and J 6 bases short, with 13 bases between. Germline V gene data show CDR1 as MNHEY and CDR2 as SVGAGI. This CDR3 is 13 amino acids long. CDR3 sequence reads: CASKKGVLNEQFF. CDR3 nucleotides: TGTGCCAGCAAAAAAGGAGTACTCAATGAGCAGTTCTTC.

The rearrangement joins TRBV20-1 to TRBJ2-6; D is perhaps TRBD2 (5 bases). The CDR3 loop spans 14 amino acids. Germline V gives CDR1 DFQATT, CDR2 SNEGSKA (reference sequence). Between the trimmed V and J ends, which lost 3 bases and 2 bases, there was a span of 8 bases. Here the CDR3 reads CSASEGAGANVLTF. CDR3 DNA sequence: TGCAGTGCTAGTGAGGGCGCTGGGGCCAACGTCCTGACTTTC.

V usage is TRBV11-2 and J usage is TRBJ1-6, with D maybe TRBD1 (5 bases). This CDR3 comprises 18 residues. Germline V gives CDR1 SGHAT, CDR2 FQNNGV. The germline V and J ends were trimmed by 0 bases and 11 bases, with 23 bases remaining between them. Here the CDR3 DNA reads TGTGCCAGCAGCTTAGAGGGGCCCCACGGGGGTTGGAGGACACCCCTCCACTTT. It translates to CASSLEGPHGGWRTPLHF.

The rearrangement joins TRBV27 to TRBJ2-1; D gene uncertain. The CDR3 covers 13 residues. The ends were cut back, 3 bases at V and 6 bases at J, with 9 bases in the middle. Germline values: CDR1 MNHEY, CDR2 SMNVEV (reference sequence). CDR3 DNA sequence: TGTGCCAGCAGTTTTCTATACCCCAATGAGCAGTTCTTC. It codes for CASSFLYPNEQFF.

This rearrangement joins TRBV6-1 to TRBJ2-7; D gene uncertain. Germline V gene data show CDR1 as MNHNS and CDR2 as SASEGT. V lost 0 bases, J lost 0 bases, and 3 bases lay in between. This CDR3 contains 13 residues. The CDR3 DNA reads TGTGCCAGCAGTGAAGCGAGCTCCTACGAGCAGTACGTC. Its protein product is CASSEASSYEQYV.

The V call is TRBV6-4, the J call TRBJ1-2, with a weak D call TRBD1 (5 bases). The CDR3 totals 17 residues. V lost 4 bases and J lost 2, with 20 bases in between. The germline gives CDR1 MRHNA, CDR2 SNTAGT. The CDR3 nucleotides read TGTGCCAGCAGTGTGATCGGACACCAGGGCCTCAACTATGGCTACACCTTC. Its protein is CASSVIGHQGLNYGYTF.

This clone showed up just once. This chain connects TRBV5-8 to TRBJ2-5; D gene ambiguous. Trimming removed 1 base from V and 5 bases from J, with 12 bases in between. Germline V gene lookup returns CDR1 SGHTS and CDR2 YDEGEE. The CDR3 totals 14 residues. The CDR3 here is CASSLPNYAETQYF. The DNA of the CDR3 is TGTGCCAGCAGCTTGCCCAACTATGCCGAGACCCAGTACTTC.

The V gene is TRBV10-3, the J gene TRBJ2-5; the match to TRBD1 covers 7 bases. J gave up 5 bases and V 9 bases, and 12 bases lay outside the gene matches. There are 14 residues in the CDR3. Germline V lookup: CDR1 ENHRY, CDR2 SYGVKD. The CDR3 bases are TGTGCCATAAGGGACAGCTTACTAGGGGAGACCCAGTACTTC. It translates to CAIRDSLLGETQYF.

The rearrangement links TRBV19 to TRBJ2-7; tentatively, D is TRBD1 (6 bases). Germline CDR1 and CDR2: LNHDA and SQIVND (reference sequence). The CDR3 totals 15 residues. The ends were cut back, 1 base at V and 1 base at J, with 11 bases in the middle. The CDR3 DNA reads TGTGCCAGTAGTATAGCGGCAGGGGCATCCTACGAGCAGTACGTC. Its translation is CASSIAAGASYEQYV.

The rearrangement uses TRBV29-1 and TRBJ2-2; a weak D match, TRBD1 (5 bases). The CDR3 sequence is 12 residues long. Germline V lookup: CDR1 SQVTM, CDR2 ANQGSEA. V was cut by 3 bases and J by 4 bases, with 6 bases left in between. The CDR3 DNA sequence: TGCAGCGTTGACAGGGCCACCGGGGAGCTGTTTTTT. Amino acid sequence: CSVDRATGELFF.